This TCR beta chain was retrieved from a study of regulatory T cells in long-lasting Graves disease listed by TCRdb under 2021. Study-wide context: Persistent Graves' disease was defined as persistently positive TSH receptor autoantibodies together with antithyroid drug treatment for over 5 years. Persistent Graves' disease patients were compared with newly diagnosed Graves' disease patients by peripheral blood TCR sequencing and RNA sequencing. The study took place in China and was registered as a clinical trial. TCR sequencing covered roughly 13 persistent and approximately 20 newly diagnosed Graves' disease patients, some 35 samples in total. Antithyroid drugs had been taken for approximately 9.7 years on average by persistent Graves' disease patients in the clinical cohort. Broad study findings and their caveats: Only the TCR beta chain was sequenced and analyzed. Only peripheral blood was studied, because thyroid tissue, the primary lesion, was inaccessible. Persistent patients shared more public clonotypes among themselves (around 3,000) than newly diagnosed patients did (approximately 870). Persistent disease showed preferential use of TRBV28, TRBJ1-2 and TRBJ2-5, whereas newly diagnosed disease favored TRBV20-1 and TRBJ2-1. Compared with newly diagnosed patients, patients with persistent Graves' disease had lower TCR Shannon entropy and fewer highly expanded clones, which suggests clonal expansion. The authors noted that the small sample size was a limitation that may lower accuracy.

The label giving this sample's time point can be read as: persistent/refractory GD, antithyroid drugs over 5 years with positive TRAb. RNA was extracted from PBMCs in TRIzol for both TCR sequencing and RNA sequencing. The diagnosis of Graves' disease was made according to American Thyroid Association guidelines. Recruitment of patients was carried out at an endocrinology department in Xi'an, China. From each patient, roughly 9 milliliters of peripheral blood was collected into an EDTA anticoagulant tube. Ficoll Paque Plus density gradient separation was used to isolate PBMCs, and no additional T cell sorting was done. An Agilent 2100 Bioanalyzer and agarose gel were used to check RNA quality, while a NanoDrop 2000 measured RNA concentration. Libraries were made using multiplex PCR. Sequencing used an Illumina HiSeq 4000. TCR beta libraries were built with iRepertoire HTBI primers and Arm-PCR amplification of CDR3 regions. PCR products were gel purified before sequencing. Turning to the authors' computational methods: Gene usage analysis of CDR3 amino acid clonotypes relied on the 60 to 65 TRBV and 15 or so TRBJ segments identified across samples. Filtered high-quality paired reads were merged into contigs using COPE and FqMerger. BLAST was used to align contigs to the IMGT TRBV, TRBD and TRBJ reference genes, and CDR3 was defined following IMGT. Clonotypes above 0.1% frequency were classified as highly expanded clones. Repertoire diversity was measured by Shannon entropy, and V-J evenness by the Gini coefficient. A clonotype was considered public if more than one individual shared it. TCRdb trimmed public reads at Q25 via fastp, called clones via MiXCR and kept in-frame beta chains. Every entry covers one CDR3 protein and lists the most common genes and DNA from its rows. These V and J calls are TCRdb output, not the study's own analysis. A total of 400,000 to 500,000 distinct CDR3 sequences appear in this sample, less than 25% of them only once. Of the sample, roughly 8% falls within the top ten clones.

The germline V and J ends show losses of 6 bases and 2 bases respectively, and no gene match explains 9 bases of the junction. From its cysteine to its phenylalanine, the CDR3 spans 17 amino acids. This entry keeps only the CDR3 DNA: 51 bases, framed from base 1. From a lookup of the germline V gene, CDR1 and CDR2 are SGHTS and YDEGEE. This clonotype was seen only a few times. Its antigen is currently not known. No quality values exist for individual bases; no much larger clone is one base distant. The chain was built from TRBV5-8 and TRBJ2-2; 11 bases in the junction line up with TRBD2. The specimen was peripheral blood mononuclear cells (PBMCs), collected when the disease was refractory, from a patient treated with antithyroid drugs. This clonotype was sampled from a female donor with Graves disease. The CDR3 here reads CASTFLTSGTNTGELFF. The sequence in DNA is TGTGCCAGCACCTTTTTGACTAGCGGGACCAACACCGGGGAGCTGTTTTTT.